This note documents a single T cell receptor beta chain sequence. Antigen specificity is unknown. Germline assignment: CDR1 SGHDT and CDR2 YYEEEE. This CDR3 is built from 15 residues. After removal of 4 bases from V and 1 base from J, the junction contained 7 bases not matched to a gene. TCR alpha and TCR beta cDNA libraries carrying sample barcodes and UMIs were produced by 5'RACE using constant-segment primers. TCRdb recomputed calls from the 5' RACE reads with MiXCR, one row per CDR3 protein. Of more than 110,000 distinct CDR3 sequences listed, more than 13% are singletons. The data were taken from a study of T-cell memory formation after mild COVID-19. Study information: TCR clusters were largely donor specific. Study-wide points: Unconfirmed was the SARS-CoV-2 specificity of second-wave clones that peaked on day 37. The pre-infection memory compartment contained some responding clones, suggesting cross-reactive memory joined.

Sequenced material: PBMCs or a T cell subset sorted from them (not recorded which). This sequence originates from an adult woman who had mild COVID-19 (a few samples of this study predate the infection). Cell type and time point are not known. The J gene is TRBJ2-7, the V gene TRBV5-6; 8 bases fit TRBD2. The CDR3 region is CASSHGTRPSYEQYF. CDR3 nucleotide sequence: TGTGCCAGCAGCCATGGGACTAGGCCGTCCTACGAGCAGTACTTC.